This entry lists 30 T cell receptor beta chains sequenced from one sample in a study of blood T cell repertoires in COVID-19. Measured with immunoSEQ multiplex PCR; TCRdb has only the in-frame clones, and not every one. The sample carries 180,000 or so clones, roughly 80% recorded once. Sequencing was performed on peripheral blood. These receptor sequences come from a man between 50 and 59 years old who had recovered from COVID-19.

The chain links TRBV5-1 to TRBJ1-2, with D possibly being TRBD1 (6 bases). V lost 5 bases and J lost 6, with 20 bases in between. CDR1 and CDR2 from the germline V gene are SGHRS and YFSETQ. The CDR3 extends over 15 amino acids. CDR3 sequence: CASRATPGHGHGYTF. CDR3 coding DNA: TGCGCCAGCAGAGCCACACCGGGACACGGCCATGGCTACACCTTC.

The chain uses TRBV5-8 and TRBJ2-3, with D perhaps TRBD2 (6 bases). Trimming removed 3 bases from V and 4 bases from J, with 15 bases in between. Germline V gene lookup returns CDR1 SGHTS and CDR2 YDEGEE. This CDR3 contains 15 residues. CDR3 coding DNA: TGTGCCAGCAGCTCAACCGGGACTCTTGCAGATACGCAGTATTTT. This sequence encodes CASSSTGTLADTQYF. The complete variable domain, with remaining parts taken from reference TRBV5-8 and TRBJ2-3, reads EAGVTQSPTHLIKTRGQQATLRCSPISGHTSVYWYQQALGLGLQFLLWYDEGEERNRGNFPPRFSGRQFPNYSSELNVNALELEDSALYLCASSSTGTLADTQYFGPGTRLTVL.

The gene calls are TRBV5-1 and TRBJ2-1, with 14 nucleotides matching TRBD2. The germline CDR1 and CDR2 sequences are SGHRS and YFSETQ. This CDR3 is built from 16 residues. With 0 bases clipped from V and 15 bases from J, the junction kept 11 bases outside the gene matches. The chain's CDR3 is CASSLGTSGGTELLFF. CDR3 DNA: TGCGCCAGCAGCTTGGGGACTAGCGGGGGGACGGAATTACTGTTCTTC.

The gene calls are TRBV7-9 and TRBJ2-5; D possibly corresponds to TRBD1 (5 bases). V lost 6 bases to trimming and J lost 5 bases, with 13 bases between them. The germline V gene has CDR1 SEHNR and CDR2 FQNEAQ (reference sequence). The CDR3 extends over 13 amino acids. DNA of the CDR3: TGTGCCAGCAGGCCCACAGGCGGCGAGACCCAGTACTTC. It yields the protein CASRPTGGETQYF.

CDR3 loop: CASRHGGKYNEQFF. As DNA, the CDR3 is TGTGCCAGCAGGCATGGCGGGAAGTACAATGAGCAGTTCTTC. V usage is TRBV6-5 and J usage is TRBJ2-1; weak D call: TRBD2 (6 bases). The CDR3 is made up of 14 amino acids. V was clipped by 6 bases and J by 4 bases, with 13 bases between them. From germline, CDR1 is MNHEY and CDR2 SVGAGI.

The chain recombines TRBV28 with TRBJ1-2; TRBD1 might be the D (6 bases). V lost 5 bases and J 8 bases, leaving 21 bases between the germline ends. The length of the CDR3 is 15 residues. Germline V CDR1 and CDR2: MDHEN, SYDVKM. DNA of the CDR3: TGTGCCAGCAGTAATGGGTTTCGGGGGGCGCGGGGCTACACCTTC. The encoded protein is CASSNGFRGARGYTF.

V usage is TRBV9 and J usage is TRBJ1-2, with D perhaps TRBD1 (5 bases). V gave up 0 bases and J gave up 2 bases, with 5 bases separating them. Looked up from germline, CDR1 is SGDLS and CDR2 is YYNGEE. This CDR3 comprises 13 residues. CDR3 in amino acids: CASSVEGNYGYTF. The CDR3 DNA is TGTGCCAGCAGCGTAGAGGGGAACTATGGCTACACCTTC.

This chain uses TRBV7-9 with TRBJ2-7; tentatively, D is TRBD2 (6 bases). Trimming took 0 bases from V and 5 from J, leaving 14 bases between them. Germline-derived CDR1 and CDR2 are SEHNR and FQNEAQ (reference sequence). The CDR3 has 15 residues. The CDR3 region is CASSLALRLGDEQYF. The CDR3 nucleotides are TGTGCCAGCAGCTTAGCGCTGAGACTAGGCGACGAGCAGTACTTC.

The V and J genes are TRBV4-2 and TRBJ2-1; D perhaps matches TRBD2 (5 bases). Trimming removed 2 bases at V and 8 bases at J, with 10 bases between. The CDR3 has 13 amino acids. Germline-derived CDR1 and CDR2 are LGHNA and YNFKEQ. The CDR3 here is CASSQSSLHEQFF. The CDR3 region has the DNA TGTGCCAGCAGCCAATCTAGCTTGCATGAGCAGTTCTTC.

This clone appeared a few times. The rearrangement links TRBV7-9 to TRBJ1-2; 9 nucleotides match TRBD1. The CDR3 has 13 amino acids. The germline V gene encodes CDR1 SEHNR and CDR2 FQNEAQ (reference sequence). V lost 11 bases and J lost 2; bases outside the gene matches: 6. CDR3 DNA sequence: TGTGCCGGAAACAGGGGGCGAAACTATGGCTACACCTTC. Translating it yields CAGNRGRNYGYTF.

This clone was seen ten or more times. J is TRBJ1-1 and V is TRBV6-5, with 7 positions matching TRBD1. V lost 0 bases, J lost 6 bases, and 10 bases stayed unmatched. Germline CDR1 and CDR2: MNHEY and SVGAGI. CDR3 length equals 16 residues. The CDR3 coding sequence is TGTGCCAGCAGTTACTCGGGCAGGGGGAAGGAGGCTGAAGCTTTCTTT. Protein sequence: CASSYSGRGKEAEAFF.

This clone was seen a few times. The chain carries TRBV5-6 and TRBJ2-1; 12 bases align to TRBD1. The V segment lost 0 bases and the J segment 9 bases; nucleotides outside the gene matches: 4. Germline lookup yields CDR1 SGHDT and CDR2 YYEEEE. This CDR3 has 15 residues. The CDR3 loop is CASSLGDRGHGEQFF. CDR3 DNA: TGTGCCAGCAGCTTGGGGGACAGGGGGCATGGTGAGCAGTTCTTC.

The chain has TRBV14 and TRBJ2-1; 8 bases match TRBD2. The CDR3 totals 18 residues. Trimming cost V 5 bases and J 7 bases; bases outside gene matches: 19. Germline V gene data show CDR1 as SGHDN and CDR2 as FVKESK. The CDR3 spells CASSSYLTSALLPNEQFF. Written as DNA, the CDR3 is TGTGCCAGCAGCTCTTATTTGACTAGCGCCCTCCTTCCAAATGAGCAGTTCTTC.

The V gene is TRBV6-1, the J gene TRBJ2-7; 10 positions agree with TRBD1. Germline loops: CDR1 MNHNS, CDR2 SASEGT. The CDR3 is made up of 17 amino acids. After removal of 4 bases from V and 4 bases from J, the junction contained 13 bases not matched to a gene. CDR3 coding DNA: TGTGCCAGCAGTGTCACAACCGGGACAGGGGACGCTTACGAGCAGTACTTC. Encoded protein: CASSVTTGTGDAYEQYF.

The J gene is TRBJ1-4, the V gene TRBV2; 7 bases map to TRBD1. Germline values: CDR1 SNHLY, CDR2 FYNNEI. CDR3 length equals 14 residues. J lost 5 bases, V lost 6 bases, and 6 bases had no gene match. CDR3 nucleotides: TGTGCCAGCAGGGTGAGGGGGCTAAATGAAAAACTGTTTTTT. This codes for CASRVRGLNEKLFF.

The chain employs TRBV6-2 or TRBV6-3 and TRBJ1-5; D not certain. V was clipped by 5 bases and J by 2 bases, with 19 bases between them. This CDR3 contains 17 residues. Germline assignment: CDR1 MNHEY and CDR2 SVGEGT. The CDR3: CASSPQRAGFGNQPQHF. The CDR3 DNA follows: TGTGCCAGCAGTCCACAACGGGCGGGATTTGGCAATCAGCCCCAGCATTTT.

The chain employs TRBV6-1 and TRBJ1-6; tentative D call: TRBD1 (5 bases). The CDR3 is made up of 14 amino acids. Trimming took 2 bases from V and 10 from J, leaving 12 bases between them. The germline V gene encodes CDR1 MNHNS and CDR2 SASEGT. CDR3 region: CASSERRVRSPLHF. The DNA of the CDR3 is TGTGCCAGCAGTGAACGCAGGGTTCGATCACCCCTCCACTTT.

This clone has only one observation. The rearrangement uses TRBV9 and TRBJ2-1, with a tentative D call TRBD2 (5 bases). V lost 3 bases and J 1 base, leaving 14 bases between the germline ends. From germline, CDR1 is SGDLS and CDR2 YYNGEE. The CDR3 contains 16 residues. CDR3 protein: CASSAGLGQSYNEQFF. In DNA, the CDR3 is TGTGCCAGCAGCGCCGGACTGGGCCAGTCCTACAATGAGCAGTTCTTC.

The V gene is TRBV5-4, the J gene TRBJ2-5; maybe TRBD1 (5 bases). Deletions cut 3 bases from V and 1 base from J, with 16 bases between. The CDR3 consists of 16 residues. CDR1 and CDR2 (germline): SGHNT, YYREEE (reference sequence). CDR3: CASSWGSRDRQETQYF. CDR3 nucleotide sequence: TGTGCCAGCAGCTGGGGATCCAGGGATCGCCAAGAGACCCAGTACTTC.

V gene TRBV5-4 combines with J gene TRBJ2-7, with D uncertain. The length of the CDR3 is 14 residues. Germline V lookup: CDR1 SGHNT, CDR2 YYREEE (reference sequence). V lost 4 bases to trimming and J lost 3 bases, with 14 bases between them. CDR3 loop: CASSEPSISYEQYF. CDR3 in DNA: TGTGCCAGCAGCGAGCCAAGTATTAGCTACGAGCAGTACTTC.

This sequence joins TRBV28 and TRBJ1-2, with D perhaps matching TRBD1 (5 bases). CDR1 and CDR2 (germline): MDHEN, SYDVKM. The V gene lost 3 bases and the J gene lost 4 bases, with 15 bases spanning the gap. The CDR3 is 15 amino acids. The CDR3 reads CASSFGAGDSYGYTF. CDR3 bases: TGTGCCAGCAGTTTTGGGGCAGGAGATTCCTATGGCTACACCTTC.

In this sample, this clone turned up a few times. The rearrangement uses TRBV3-1 (or the pseudogene TRBV3-2) and TRBJ1-1, with D perhaps TRBD1 (5 bases). The germline V gene encodes CDR1 LGHDT and CDR2 YNNKEL (reference sequence). This CDR3 has 16 residues. Trimming left V 1 base short and J 3 bases short, with 15 bases between. The CDR3 DNA reads TGTGCCAGCAGCCAAGTGCTCCAGGGTCCGGACACTGAAGCTTTCTTT. Its translation is CASSQVLQGPDTEAFF.

The rearrangement uses TRBV4-3 and TRBJ2-7, with 13 bases lining up with TRBD2. Trimming at V came to 2 bases and at J to 5 bases, leaving 3 bases not matched to a gene. Germline CDR1 reads LGHNA; CDR2 reads YSLEER. The CDR3 runs to 15 residues. The DNA for the CDR3 is TGCGCCAGCAGCCAACGACTAGCGGGAGGTAACGAGCAGTACTTC. Translating gives CASSQRLAGGNEQYF.

As for this clone: Additional DNA sequences in this sample encode the identical CDR3. The gene calls are TRBV19 and TRBJ2-3, with a possible D match to TRBD2 (5 bases). Trimming cost V 3 bases and J 1 base, with 11 bases left between them. Germline V gene data show CDR1 as LNHDA and CDR2 as SQIVND (reference sequence). The CDR3 is 15 amino acids. The CDR3 bases are TGTGCCAGTAGTATCCTAAGCGGAGGCACAGATACGCAGTATTTT. This sequence encodes CASSILSGGTDTQYF.

This rearrangement joins TRBV7-2 to TRBJ2-2, with 15 bases lining up with TRBD2. The V segment lost 5 bases and the J segment 3 bases; nucleotides outside the gene matches: 4. There are 17 residues in the CDR3. Germline lookup yields CDR1 SGHTA and CDR2 FQGNSA. Written as DNA, the CDR3 is TGTGCCAGCAGCCCAGGACTAGCGGGAGGGCACACCGGGGAGCTGTTTTTT. Amino acid sequence: CASSPGLAGGHTGELFF.

This clone showed up just a few times. This sequence joins TRBV4-3 and TRBJ2-7; the D gene is possibly TRBD1 (6 bases). The CDR3 is 15 amino acids. Germline V gene lookup returns CDR1 LGHNA and CDR2 YSLEER. V dropped 0 bases and J dropped 1 base, with 10 bases sitting between them. The chain's CDR3 is CASSQDPGQSYEQYF. CDR3 nucleotide sequence: TGCGCCAGCAGCCAAGATCCCGGACAGTCCTACGAGCAGTACTTC.

The chain carries TRBV4-1 and TRBJ2-7; 11 bases agree with TRBD2. The junction had 7 bases not matched to a gene; V was cut back by 0 bases and J by 3 bases. Germline V gives CDR1 MGHRA, CDR2 YSYEKL. This CDR3 region has 17 residues. The CDR3 DNA is TGCGCCAGCAGCCAAGATCTAACTAGCGGGAGTTTCTACGAGCAGTACTTC. Its translation is CASSQDLTSGSFYEQYF.

The chain couples TRBV19 to TRBJ1-2; D is undetermined. The length of the CDR3 is 14 residues. Germline V gene data show CDR1 as LNHDA and CDR2 as SQIVND (reference sequence). Trimming removed 7 bases at V and 3 bases at J, with 15 bases between. The CDR3 region is CASKSTNTHYGYTF. As DNA, the CDR3 is TGTGCCAGTAAATCAACGAACACCCACTATGGCTACACCTTC. Based on the CDR3 plus reference TRBV19 and TRBJ1-2, the full variable domain is DGGITQSPKYLFRKEGQNVTLSCEQNLNHDAMYWYRQDPGQGLRLIYYSQIVNDFQKGDIAEGYSVSREKKESFPLTVTSAQKNPTAFYLCASKSTNTHYGYTFGSGTRLTVV.

V gene TRBV7-2 combines with J gene TRBJ2-7; tentatively, D is TRBD2 (6 bases). V lost 1 base, J lost 0 bases, and 10 bases lay in between. CDR1 SGHTA and CDR2 FQGNSA come from the germline V gene. The CDR3 is 15 residues long. CDR3 sequence (DNA): TGTGCCAGCAGCTTAGTTAGCGGCAACTCCTACGAGCAGTACTTC. The encoded protein is CASSLVSGNSYEQYF.

There are a few counts of this clone. The V gene is TRBV6-5, the J gene TRBJ2-7, with D tentatively TRBD2 (5 bases). V lost 2 bases and J lost 0, with 8 bases in between. The germline CDR1 and CDR2 sequences are MNHEY and SVGAGI. The CDR3 loop spans 14 amino acids. CDR3 in amino acids: CASSYAGRSYEQYF. CDR3 nucleotide sequence: TGTGCCAGCAGTTACGCGGGCCGCTCCTACGAGCAGTACTTC.